A single sample gave rise to the 10 T cell receptor beta chains below, sequenced in a study of CD8+ T cells in alopecia areata. Specified treatment: oral pan-JAK inhibitor, 5-10 mg twice daily. Sequencing relied on a cDNA template that was reverse transcribed from extracted RNA. Assay used: immunoSEQ multiplex PCR; TCRdb lists only in-frame clones, some missing. The sample carries 120,000 or so clones, over 55% recorded once. The sequenced sample was CD4+ T cells sorted from blood, obtained at week 4, from a patient treated with tofacitinib. These receptors came from a human donor with alopecia areata.

The rearrangement uses TRBV29-1 and TRBJ2-7, with D hard to call. Trimming pared 4 bases from V and 3 bases from J, leaving 10 bases between. The CDR3 consists of 12 residues. CDR1 and CDR2 (germline): SQVTM, ANQGSEA. CDR3 nucleotide sequence: TGCAGCGTTGGTACCCAGATCTACGAGCAGTACTTC. Translated: CSVGTQIYEQYF.

This clone has more than one count but fewer than ten. The chain has TRBV14 and TRBJ1-5; no clear D gene. The CDR3 is made up of 15 amino acids. Trimming removed 0 bases from V and 0 bases from J, with 6 bases in between. From germline, CDR1 is SGHDN and CDR2 FVKESK. Here the CDR3 reads CASSQDGDSNQPQHF. In DNA, the CDR3 is TGTGCCAGCAGCCAAGACGGGGATAGCAATCAGCCCCAGCATTTT. The complete variable domain, with remaining parts taken from reference TRBV14 and TRBJ1-5, reads EAGVTQFPSHSVIEKGQTVTLRCDPISGHDNLYWYRRVMGKEIKFLLHFVKESKQDESGMPNNRFLAERTGGTYSTLKVQPAELEDSGVYFCASSQDGDSNQPQHFGDGTRLSIL.

This clone occurred once. The rearrangement uses TRBV6-1 and TRBJ1-6, with D uncertain. The CDR3 sequence is 15 residues long. Trimming left V 2 bases short and J 8 bases short, with 13 bases between. Germline V gives CDR1 MNHNS, CDR2 SASEGT. CDR3 nucleotides: TGTGCCAGCAGTGAATACGGGCAGCACGATTCACCCCTCCACTTT. This encodes CASSEYGQHDSPLHF.

The chain employs TRBV27 and TRBJ2-5; 9 bases align to TRBD1. Germline V gene lookup returns CDR1 MNHEY and CDR2 SMNVEV (reference sequence). The CDR3 has 15 amino acids. J gave up 4 bases and V 5 bases, and 8 bases lay outside the gene matches. CDR3 in amino acids: CASSKTDRGGETQYF. The CDR3 nucleotides are TGTGCCAGCAGTAAAACGGACAGGGGAGGAGAGACCCAGTACTTC.

V is TRBV4-1 and J is TRBJ2-4; 7 positions match TRBD1. V lost 0 bases and J lost 3; bases outside the gene matches: 5. The CDR3 runs 16 residues. CDR1 MGHRA and CDR2 YSYEKL come from the germline V gene. CDR3 sequence (DNA): TGCGCCAGCAGCCAAGATAGACAGGGAGTCAAAAACATTCAGTACTTC. Translated, it gives CASSQDRQGVKNIQYF.

V is TRBV18 and J is TRBJ2-6, with D uncertain. V was pared by 6 bases and J by 2 bases, with 5 bases between. Germline assignment: CDR1 KGHSH and CDR2 LQKENI. The CDR3 is 13 residues long. In DNA, the CDR3 is TGTGCCAGCTCGCTGCCTGGGGCCAACGTCCTGACTTTC. It yields the protein CASSLPGANVLTF.

V is TRBV5-1 and J is TRBJ1-1; no firm D call. V was clipped by 3 bases and J by 0 bases, with 6 bases between them. The length of the CDR3 is 13 residues. Looked up from germline, CDR1 is SGHRS and CDR2 is YFSETQ. CDR3 nucleotides: TGCGCCAGCAGCTCAACAGTGAACACTGAAGCTTTCTTT. Translating gives CASSSTVNTEAFF.

This chain uses TRBV29-1 with TRBJ2-3; D may be TRBD1 or TRBD2 (6 bases each). This CDR3 comprises 15 residues. V was shortened by 7 bases and J by 0 bases, with 17 bases between the two germline ends. Looked up from germline, CDR1 is SQVTM and CDR2 is ANQGSEA. The CDR3 DNA reads as TGCAGCGCCAGGGGTGGACGGGGGAGCACAGATACGCAGTATTTT. Translating gives CSARGGRGSTDTQYF.

The V call is TRBV4-2, the J call TRBJ2-3; 12 nucleotides agree with TRBD2. This CDR3 contains 19 residues. With V trimmed by 4 bases and J by 2 bases, 13 bases remained unmatched. From germline, CDR1 is LGHNA and CDR2 YNFKEQ. CDR3 in amino acids: CASSLRVASGGVHTDTQYF. In DNA form, the CDR3 reads TGTGCCAGCAGCCTAAGAGTCGCTAGCGGGGGGGTACACACAGATACGCAGTATTTT.

The V call is TRBV29-1, the J call TRBJ1-2; 7 bases agree with TRBD1. The CDR3 covers 13 residues. V was clipped by 5 bases and J by 0 bases; unmatched bases: 3. From germline, CDR1 is SQVTM and CDR2 ANQGSEA. The DNA for the CDR3 is TGCAGCGTTAGGGACAGTTCTAACTATGGCTACACCTTC. Its translation: CSVRDSSNYGYTF.